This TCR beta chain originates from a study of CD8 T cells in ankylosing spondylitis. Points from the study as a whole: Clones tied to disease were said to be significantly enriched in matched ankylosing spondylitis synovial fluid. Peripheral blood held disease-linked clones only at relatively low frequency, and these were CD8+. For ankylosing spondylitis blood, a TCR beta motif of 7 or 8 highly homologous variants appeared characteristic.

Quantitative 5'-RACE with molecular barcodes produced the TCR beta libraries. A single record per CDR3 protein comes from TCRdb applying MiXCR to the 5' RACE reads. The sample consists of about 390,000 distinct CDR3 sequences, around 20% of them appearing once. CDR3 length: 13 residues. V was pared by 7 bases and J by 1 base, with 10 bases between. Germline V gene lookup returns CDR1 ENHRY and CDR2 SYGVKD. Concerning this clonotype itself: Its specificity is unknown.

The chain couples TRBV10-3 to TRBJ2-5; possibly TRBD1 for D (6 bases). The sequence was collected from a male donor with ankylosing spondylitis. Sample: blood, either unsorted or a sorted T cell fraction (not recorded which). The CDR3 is CAITKDSQETQYF. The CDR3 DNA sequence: TGTGCCATCACCAAGGACAGCCAAGAGACCCAGTACTTC.